The rows below give T cell receptor beta chains drawn from one sample of a study of T cells in Graves' hyperthyroidism and ophthalmopathy. MiXCR was run by TCRdb on the multiplex PCR reads, yielding one entry per CDR3 protein. Here the sample spans fewer than 650,000 distinct CDR3 sequences, roughly 15% being singletons. The sample consisted of blood. Receptor source: a woman in her forties with Graves' ophthalmopathy. Both conserved end residues are part of each CDR3. Each record gives: CDR3 protein, CDR3 DNA, V gene, J gene, D gene, clone size. A D gene is named only where the DNA matches it firmly. Not every row has a clone size; where given, it reads once, few, many or a size class.

cdr3_aa: CASSSFPRTLQETQYF
cdr3_nt: TGTGCCAGCAGTTCCTTTCCCCGGACTCTCCAAGAGACCCAGTACTTC
v_call: TRBV7-9
j_call: TRBJ2-5
d_call: .
clone_size: many

cdr3_aa: CASSDPGGPGNTIYF
cdr3_nt: TGTGCCAGCAGTGACCCCGGCGGGCCTGGAAACACCATATATTTT
v_call: TRBV25-1
j_call: TRBJ1-3
d_call: .
clone_size: few

cdr3_aa: CSASEGGRNTEAFF
cdr3_nt: TGCAGTGCTAGTGAGGGGGGTCGGAACACTGAAGCTTTCTTT
v_call: TRBV20-1
j_call: TRBJ1-1
d_call: .
clone_size: many

cdr3_aa: CASRLASYEQYF
cdr3_nt: TGTGCCAGCAGACTAGCCTCCTACGAGCAGTACTTC
v_call: TRBV12-3/TRBV12-4
j_call: TRBJ2-7
d_call: .
clone_size: many

cdr3_aa: CASSYGEYTAYEQYF
cdr3_nt: TGTGCCAGCAGTTACGGAGAGTATACCGCCTACGAGCAGTACTTC
v_call: TRBV6-5
j_call: TRBJ2-7
d_call: .
clone_size: many

cdr3_aa: CASSAIRVLLAGRNEQYF
cdr3_nt: TGTGCCAGCAGTGCCATCCGGGTTTTACTAGCGGGAAGAAACGAGCAGTACTTC
v_call: TRBV28
j_call: TRBJ2-7
d_call: TRBD2
clone_size: many

cdr3_aa: CASRGAVDRGYEQYF
cdr3_nt: TGTGCCAGCAGAGGGGCTGTGGACAGGGGTTATGAGCAGTACTTC
v_call: TRBV2
j_call: TRBJ2-7
d_call: TRBD1
clone_size: .

cdr3_aa: CASGSPSGTEAFF
cdr3_nt: TGTGCTAGTGGTTCCCCATCAGGGACTGAAGCTTTCTTT
v_call: TRBV12-5
j_call: TRBJ1-1
d_call: .
clone_size: many

cdr3_aa: CASSPGREGRTQYF
cdr3_nt: TGTGCCAGCAGCCCGGGGCGGGAGGGCCGGACCCAGTACTTC
v_call: TRBV6-7
j_call: TRBJ2-5
d_call: TRBD2
clone_size: .

cdr3_aa: CATGTLAGKPVRREQYF
cdr3_nt: TGTGCCACCGGAACCCTGGCCGGAAAACCCGTTCGGAGAGAGCAGTACTTC
v_call: TRBV15
j_call: TRBJ2-7
d_call: .
clone_size: .

cdr3_aa: CATSALGTGMETQYF
cdr3_nt: TGTGCCACCAGCGCCCTTGGGACAGGGATGGAGACCCAGTACTTC
v_call: TRBV24-1
j_call: TRBJ2-5
d_call: TRBD1
clone_size: .

cdr3_aa: CASSSLDRQETQYF
cdr3_nt: TGTGCCAGCAGCTCCTTGGACAGGCAAGAGACCCAGTACTTC
v_call: TRBV7-2
j_call: TRBJ2-5
d_call: TRBD1
clone_size: many

cdr3_aa: CASSFTSTPRVLTF
cdr3_nt: TGCGCCAGCAGCTTCACTTCTACCCCTCGCGTCCTGACTTTC
v_call: TRBV5-1
j_call: TRBJ2-6
d_call: .
clone_size: many

cdr3_aa: CASSLGDGELFF
cdr3_nt: TGTGCCAGCAGTTTAGGGGACGGGGAGCTGTTTTTT
v_call: TRBV12-3/TRBV12-4
j_call: TRBJ2-2
d_call: .
clone_size: many